This entry describes one T cell receptor beta chain. This entry is derived from a study of OX40 agonist ivuxolimab in advanced cancers. Systemic immunosuppression or autoimmune disease history was grounds to exclude patients. Germline V gives CDR1 MNHNS, CDR2 SASEGT. Trimming removed 6 bases from V and 8 bases from J; junction bases left unmatched: 6. CDR3 length: 13 amino acids. Measured with immunoSEQ multiplex PCR; TCRdb has only the in-frame clones, and not every one. Of 55,000 to 80,000 clones listed, about 92% are singletons. The rearrangement uses TRBV6-1 and TRBJ1-2, with 10 bases aligning to TRBD1. This sequence was found in an adult with an advanced solid tumor such as melanoma, head and neck, liver or kidney cancer. Sequencing used CD4+ or CD8+ T cells sorted from blood, obtained in a trial of the OX40 agonist ivuxolimab. The CDR3 loop reads CASRQGTGDGYTF. The CDR3 region has the DNA TGTGCCAGCAGACAAGGGACAGGGGACGGCTACACCTTC.